This T cell receptor (beta chain) derives from a study of brain metastases from non-small cell lung cancer. Broader study findings: In roughly 60% of brain metastases, T-cell clones were expanded compared with matched primary tumors. Compared with primary tumors, brain metastases showed less T-cell infiltration. Paired brain metastases and primary tumors largely shared TCR repertoires.

This table comes from immunoSEQ multiplex PCR, and its TCRdb copy is limited to in-frame clones, with some not included. Among approximately 3,900 clones listed, roughly 89% were seen once. Turning to this clone: The antigen remains undetermined.

The CDR3 covers 13 residues. Germline V gives CDR1 SGHNT, CDR2 YYREEE (reference sequence). Trimming shortened V by 0 bases and J by 4 bases, and 7 bases separated the two germline ends. The genes are TRBV5-4 and TRBJ2-5; D gene uncertain. Material: primary lung tumor tissue. The source of this sequence is a donor at least 40 years old with non-small cell lung cancer. The CDR3 DNA reads TGTGCCAGCAGCTTGGTCCCCGTAGAGACCCAGTACTTC. Its translation: CASSLVPVETQYF.